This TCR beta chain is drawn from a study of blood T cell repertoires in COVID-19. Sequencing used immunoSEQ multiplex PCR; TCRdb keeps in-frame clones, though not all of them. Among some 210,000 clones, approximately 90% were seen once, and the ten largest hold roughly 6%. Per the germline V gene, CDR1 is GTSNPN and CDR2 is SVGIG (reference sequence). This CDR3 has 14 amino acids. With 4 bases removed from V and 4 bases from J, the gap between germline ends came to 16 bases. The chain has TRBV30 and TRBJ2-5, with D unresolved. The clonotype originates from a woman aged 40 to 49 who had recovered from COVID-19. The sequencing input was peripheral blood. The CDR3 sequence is CAWTPDFLGETQYF. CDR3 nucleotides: TGTGCCTGGACCCCTGACTTTCTGGGAGAGACCCAGTACTTC.